This T cell receptor (beta chain) stems from a study of beta chain features in type 1 diabetes. Looked up from germline, CDR1 is MDHEN and CDR2 is SYDVKM. V was pared by 6 bases and J by 2 bases, with 4 bases of the junction left unmatched. This CDR3 has 14 residues. General study points: The study left unresolved whether HLA type influences TCRB rearrangement.

Blood was drawn once from each donor into heparinised tubes. The draws averaged roughly 120 mL. Populations obtained by sorting all exceeded 95% purity. cDNA synthesis used the whole RNA isolate, giving expressed TCRB sequences. Clones were sequenced by immunoSEQ multiplex PCR, and TCRdb holds only the in-frame ones, with some missing. The sample shows 600,000 to 650,000 clones, about 16% of them seen only once. This clone came up a few times. Its antigen is undetermined. The source material was naive CD4+ T cells from blood. V is TRBV28 and J is TRBJ2-5; 9 nucleotides agree with TRBD1. This receptor was identified in a young man in good health. The CDR3 loop reads CASSEGTGQETQYF. CDR3 DNA: TGTGCCAGCAGCGAAGGGACAGGGCAAGAGACCCAGTACTTC.